These T cell receptor beta chains were read from a single sample in a study of CD8+CD57+ T cells in acquired aplastic anemia. MiXCR, run by TCRdb on the reads, gives a single entry per CDR3 protein. The sample has more than 150,000 distinct CDR3 sequences, approximately 46% seen once. The sequenced sample consisted of sorted CD4+, CD8+, or CD8+CD57+ T cells (not recorded which) from PBMCs. The receptor source for this set is a human donor in good health. Each CDR3 is given with its conserved first and last residue. Part of the rows lack a size; the others show once, few, many or a class for expanded clones.

>few|TRBJ2-7|TRBV24-1
CATSDSTGGMDEQYF
>.|TRBJ2-5|TRBV30
CAWSLQVGETQYF
>.|TRBJ1-1|TRBV2
CASSEIRGTEAFF
>many|TRBJ2-7|TRBV19
CASSIREGTSPYEQYF
>many|TRBJ1-2|TRBV10-1
CANPRRGHGYTF
>.|TRBJ1-3|TRBV2
CASSVGSGSGNTIYF
>.|TRBJ2-1|TRBV19
CASEKGSSYNEQFF
>many|TRBJ2-7|TRBV4-1
CASSQGGASYEQYF
>many|TRBJ2-7|TRBV2
CAGRRIYEQYF
>.|TRBJ2-1|TRBV28
CASSFRGRGLSYNEQFF
>.|TRBJ2-5|TRBV18
CASSPPGTGDQTQYF
>.|TRBJ2-3|TRBV11-1
CASSVEAGSGITDTQYF
>few|TRBJ1-1|TRBV2
CASSEGRLNTEAFF
>.|TRBJ2-5|TRBV7-2
CASSTRGSNQPQYF
>few|TRBJ1-5|TRBV15
CATSRDGGRSNQPQHF
>.|TRBJ2-7|TRBV19
CATPDRTRVYREQYF
>.|TRBJ1-3|TRBV24-1
CATSTGRSGNTIYF
>.|TRBJ2-6|TRBV19
CASSNGANVLTF
>.|TRBJ2-1|TRBV19
CASSNSGDSNEQFF